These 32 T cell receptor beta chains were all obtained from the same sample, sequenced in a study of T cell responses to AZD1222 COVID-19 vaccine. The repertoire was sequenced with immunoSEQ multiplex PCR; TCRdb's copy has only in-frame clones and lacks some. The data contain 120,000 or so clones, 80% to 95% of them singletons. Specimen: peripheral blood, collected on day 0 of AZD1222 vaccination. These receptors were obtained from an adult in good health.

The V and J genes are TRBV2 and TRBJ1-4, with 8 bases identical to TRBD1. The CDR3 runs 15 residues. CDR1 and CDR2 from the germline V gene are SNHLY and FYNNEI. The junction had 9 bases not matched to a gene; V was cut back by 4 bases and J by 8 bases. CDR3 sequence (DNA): TGTGCCAGCAGTGCCGGGACAGGAAATGGCGAAAAACTGTTTTTT. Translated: CASSAGTGNGEKLFF.

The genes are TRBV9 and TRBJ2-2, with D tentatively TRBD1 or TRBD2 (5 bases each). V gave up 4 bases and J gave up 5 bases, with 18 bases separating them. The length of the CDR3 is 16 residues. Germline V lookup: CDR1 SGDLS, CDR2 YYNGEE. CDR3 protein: CASSPRRDPLTGELFF. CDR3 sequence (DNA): TGTGCCAGCAGCCCCCGACGGGACCCTCTAACCGGGGAGCTGTTTTTT.

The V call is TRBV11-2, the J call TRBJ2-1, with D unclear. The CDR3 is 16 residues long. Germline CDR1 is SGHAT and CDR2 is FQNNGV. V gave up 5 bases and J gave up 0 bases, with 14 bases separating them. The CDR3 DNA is TGTGCCAGCAGCCGTTGGACCGCCCGCTCCTACAATGAGCAGTTCTTC. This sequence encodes CASSRWTARSYNEQFF. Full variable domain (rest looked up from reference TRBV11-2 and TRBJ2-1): EAGVAQSPRYKIIEKRQSVAFWCNPISGHATLYWYQQILGQGPKLLIQFQNNGVVDDSQLPKDRFSAERLKGVDSTLKIQPAKLEDSAVYLCASSRWTARSYNEQFFGPGTRLTVL.

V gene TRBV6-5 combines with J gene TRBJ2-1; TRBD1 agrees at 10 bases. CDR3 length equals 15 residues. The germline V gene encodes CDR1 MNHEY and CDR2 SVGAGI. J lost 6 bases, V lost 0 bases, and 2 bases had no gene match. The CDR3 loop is CASSYSWDRGNEQFF. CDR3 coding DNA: TGTGCCAGCAGTTACTCATGGGACAGGGGCAATGAGCAGTTCTTC.

The CDR3 DNA reads as TGCGCCAGCAGCCAGGTCGGCAGGGGTTTTGATGAAAAACTGTTTTTT. Residues: CASSQVGRGFDEKLFF. The V gene is TRBV4-1, the J gene TRBJ1-4; D is possibly TRBD1 (6 bases). CDR1 MGHRA and CDR2 YSYEKL come from the germline V gene. This CDR3 is 16 amino acids long. V gave up 3 bases and J gave up 6 bases, with 17 bases separating them.

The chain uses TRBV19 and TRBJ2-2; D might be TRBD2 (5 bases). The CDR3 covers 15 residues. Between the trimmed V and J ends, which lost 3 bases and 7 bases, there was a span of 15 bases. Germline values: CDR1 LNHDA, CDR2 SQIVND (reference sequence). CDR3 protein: CASSIARLGGGELFF. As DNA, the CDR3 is TGTGCCAGTAGTATCGCTCGTCTAGGAGGCGGGGAGCTGTTTTTT.

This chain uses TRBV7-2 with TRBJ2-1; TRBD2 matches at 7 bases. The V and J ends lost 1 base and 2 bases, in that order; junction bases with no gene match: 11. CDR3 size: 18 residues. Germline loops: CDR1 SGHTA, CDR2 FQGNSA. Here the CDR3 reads CASSLGTGPGGPYNEQFF. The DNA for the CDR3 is TGTGCCAGCAGCTTAGGGACGGGACCGGGAGGCCCCTACAATGAGCAGTTCTTC.

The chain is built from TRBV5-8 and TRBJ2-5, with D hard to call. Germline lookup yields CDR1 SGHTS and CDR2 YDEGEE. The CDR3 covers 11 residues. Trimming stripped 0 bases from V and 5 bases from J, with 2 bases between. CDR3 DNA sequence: TGTGCCAGCAGCTTGGTCGAGACCCAGTACTTC. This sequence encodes CASSLVETQYF.

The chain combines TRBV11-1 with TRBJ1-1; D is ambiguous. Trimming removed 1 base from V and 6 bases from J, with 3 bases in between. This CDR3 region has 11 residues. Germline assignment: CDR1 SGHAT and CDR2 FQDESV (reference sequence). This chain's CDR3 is CASSLDSEAFF. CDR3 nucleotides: TGTGCCAGCAGCTTAGACTCTGAAGCTTTCTTT. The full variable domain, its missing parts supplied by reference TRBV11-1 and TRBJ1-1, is EAEVAQSPRYKITEKSQAVAFWCDPISGHATLYWYRQILGQGPELLVQFQDESVVDDSQLPKDRFSAERLKGVDSTLKIQPAELGDSAMYLCASSLDSEAFFGQGTRLTVV.

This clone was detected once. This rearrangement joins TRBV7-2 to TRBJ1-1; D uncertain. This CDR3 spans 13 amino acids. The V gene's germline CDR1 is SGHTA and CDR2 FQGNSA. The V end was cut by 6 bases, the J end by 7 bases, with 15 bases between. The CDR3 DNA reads TGTGCCAGCAGTCCTACACCGTCCGATGAAGCTTTCTTT. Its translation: CASSPTPSDEAFF.

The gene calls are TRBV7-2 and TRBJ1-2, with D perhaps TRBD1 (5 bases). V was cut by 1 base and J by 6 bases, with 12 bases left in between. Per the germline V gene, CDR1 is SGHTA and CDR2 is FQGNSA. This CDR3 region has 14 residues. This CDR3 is CASSLGGGFDGYTF. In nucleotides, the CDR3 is TGTGCCAGCAGCTTAGGTGGGGGATTTGATGGCTACACCTTC.

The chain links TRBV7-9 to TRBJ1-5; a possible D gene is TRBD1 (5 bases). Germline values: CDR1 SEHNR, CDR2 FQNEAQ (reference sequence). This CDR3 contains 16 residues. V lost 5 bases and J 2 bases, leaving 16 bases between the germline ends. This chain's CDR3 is CASSPGAGDGNQPQHF. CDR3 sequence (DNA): TGTGCCAGCAGCCCCGGGGCCGGTGATGGCAATCAGCCCCAGCATTTT.

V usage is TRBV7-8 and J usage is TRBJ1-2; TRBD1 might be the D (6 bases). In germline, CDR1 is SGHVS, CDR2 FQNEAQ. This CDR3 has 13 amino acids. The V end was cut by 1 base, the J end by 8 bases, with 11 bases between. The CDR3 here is CASSLGQGSGYTF. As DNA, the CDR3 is TGTGCCAGCAGCTTAGGTCAGGGGAGCGGCTACACCTTC.

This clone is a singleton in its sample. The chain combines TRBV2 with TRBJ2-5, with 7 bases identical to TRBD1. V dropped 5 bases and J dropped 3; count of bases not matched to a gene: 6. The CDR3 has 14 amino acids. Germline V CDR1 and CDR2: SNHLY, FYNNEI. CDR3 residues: CASSPDRLEETQYF. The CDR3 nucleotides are TGTGCCAGCAGTCCGGACAGGCTCGAAGAGACCCAGTACTTC. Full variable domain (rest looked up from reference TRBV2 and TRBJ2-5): EPEVTQTPSHQVTQMGQEVILRCVPISNHLYFYWYRQILGQKVEFLVSFYNNEISEKSEIFDDQFSVERPDGSNFTLKIRSTKLEDSAMYFCASSPDRLEETQYFGPGTRLLVL.

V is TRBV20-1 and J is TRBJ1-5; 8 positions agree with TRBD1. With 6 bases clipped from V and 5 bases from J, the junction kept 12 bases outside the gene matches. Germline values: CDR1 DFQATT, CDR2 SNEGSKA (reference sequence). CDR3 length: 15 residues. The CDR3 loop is CSASPSRQGYQPQHF. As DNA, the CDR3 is TGCAGTGCCAGTCCCAGTAGACAGGGGTATCAGCCCCAGCATTTT.

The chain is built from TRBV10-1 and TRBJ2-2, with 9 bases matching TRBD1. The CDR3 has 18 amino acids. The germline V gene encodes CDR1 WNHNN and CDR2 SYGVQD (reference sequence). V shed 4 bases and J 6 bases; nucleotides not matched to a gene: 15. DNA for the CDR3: TGCGCCAGCAGTGGTACACCGGGACAGGGAGTCTACGCCGGGGAGCTGTTTTTT. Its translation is CASSGTPGQGVYAGELFF.

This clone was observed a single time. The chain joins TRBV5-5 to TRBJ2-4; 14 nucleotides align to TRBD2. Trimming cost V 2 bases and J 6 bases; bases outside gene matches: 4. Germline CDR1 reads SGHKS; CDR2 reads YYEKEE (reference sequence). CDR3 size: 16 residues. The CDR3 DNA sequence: TGTGCCAGCAGCTTAGGACTAGCGGGAGGTGTAAACATTCAGTACTTC. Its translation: CASSLGLAGGVNIQYF. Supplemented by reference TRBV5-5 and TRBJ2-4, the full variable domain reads DAGVTQSPTHLIKTRGQQVTLRCSPISGHKSVSWYQQVLGQGPQFIFQYYEKEERGRGNFPDRFSARQFPNYSSELNVNALLLGDSALYLCASSLGLAGGVNIQYFGAGTRLSVL.

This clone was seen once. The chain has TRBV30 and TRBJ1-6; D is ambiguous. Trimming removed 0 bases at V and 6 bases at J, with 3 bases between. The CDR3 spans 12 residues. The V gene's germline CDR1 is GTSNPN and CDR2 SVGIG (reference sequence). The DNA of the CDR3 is TGTGCCTGGAGTGTGCCTAATTCACCCCTCCACTTT. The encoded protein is CAWSVPNSPLHF.

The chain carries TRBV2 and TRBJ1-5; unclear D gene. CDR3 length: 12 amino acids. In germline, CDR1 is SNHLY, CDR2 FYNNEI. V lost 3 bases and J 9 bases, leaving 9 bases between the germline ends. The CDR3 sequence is CASSEGFGPQHF. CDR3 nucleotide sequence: TGTGCCAGCAGTGAGGGGTTTGGGCCCCAGCATTTT.

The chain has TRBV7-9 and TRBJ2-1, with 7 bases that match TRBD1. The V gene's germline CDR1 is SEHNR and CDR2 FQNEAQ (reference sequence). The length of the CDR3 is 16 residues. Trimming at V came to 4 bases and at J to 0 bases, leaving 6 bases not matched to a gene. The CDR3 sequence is CASSSRDRSSYNEQFF. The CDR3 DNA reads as TGTGCCAGCAGCTCCCGGGACAGAAGCTCCTACAATGAGCAGTTCTTC.

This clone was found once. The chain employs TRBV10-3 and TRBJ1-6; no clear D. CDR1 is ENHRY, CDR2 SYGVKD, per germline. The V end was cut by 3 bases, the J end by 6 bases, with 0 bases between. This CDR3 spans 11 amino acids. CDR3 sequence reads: CAISDNSPLHF. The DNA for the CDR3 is TGTGCCATCAGTGATAATTCACCCCTCCACTTT.

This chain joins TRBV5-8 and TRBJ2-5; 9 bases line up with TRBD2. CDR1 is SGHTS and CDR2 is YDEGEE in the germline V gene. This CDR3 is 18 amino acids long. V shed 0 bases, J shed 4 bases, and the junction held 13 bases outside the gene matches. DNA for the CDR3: TGTGCCAGCAGCTTGGTCCTAGCGGGGTATGTCGGTGGAGAGACCCAGTACTTC. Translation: CASSLVLAGYVGGETQYF.

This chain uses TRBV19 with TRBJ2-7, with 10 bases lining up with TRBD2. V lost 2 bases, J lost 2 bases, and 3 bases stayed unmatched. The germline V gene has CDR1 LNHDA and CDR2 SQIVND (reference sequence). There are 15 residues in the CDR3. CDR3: CASSILAGVTYEQYF. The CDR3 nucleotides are TGTGCCAGTAGTATACTAGCGGGGGTCACCTACGAGCAGTACTTC.

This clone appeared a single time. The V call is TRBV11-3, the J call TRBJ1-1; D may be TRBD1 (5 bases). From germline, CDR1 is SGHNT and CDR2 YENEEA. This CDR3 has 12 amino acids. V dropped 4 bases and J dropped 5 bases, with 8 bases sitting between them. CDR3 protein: CASSSWGTEAFF. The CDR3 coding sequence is TGTGCCAGCAGCTCCTGGGGGACTGAAGCTTTCTTT.

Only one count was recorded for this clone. Here the CDR3 reads CASRRTATTYEQYF. CDR3 in DNA: TGTGCCAGCCGCCGGACAGCGACTACCTACGAGCAGTACTTC. The gene calls are TRBV6-5 and TRBJ2-7; D is possibly TRBD1 (6 bases). The V end was cut by 8 bases, the J end by 2 bases, with 16 bases between. The germline V gene has CDR1 MNHEY and CDR2 SVGAGI. This CDR3 is built from 14 residues.

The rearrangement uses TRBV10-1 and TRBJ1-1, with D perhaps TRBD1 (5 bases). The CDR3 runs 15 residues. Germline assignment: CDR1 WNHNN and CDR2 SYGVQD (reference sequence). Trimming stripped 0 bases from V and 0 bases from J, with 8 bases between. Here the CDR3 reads CASSESGRVNTEAFF. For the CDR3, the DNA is TGCGCCAGCAGTGAGTCGGGCAGGGTGAACACTGAAGCTTTCTTT.

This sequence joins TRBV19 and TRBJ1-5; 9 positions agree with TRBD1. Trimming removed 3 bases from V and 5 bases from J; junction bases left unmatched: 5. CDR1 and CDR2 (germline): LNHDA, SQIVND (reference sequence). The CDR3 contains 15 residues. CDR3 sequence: CASSIWTGADQPQHF. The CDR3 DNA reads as TGTGCCAGTAGTATCTGGACAGGGGCTGATCAGCCCCAGCATTTT.

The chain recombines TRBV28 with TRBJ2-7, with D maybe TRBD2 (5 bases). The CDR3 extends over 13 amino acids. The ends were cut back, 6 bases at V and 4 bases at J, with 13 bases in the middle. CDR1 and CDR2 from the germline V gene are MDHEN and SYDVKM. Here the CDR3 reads CASSGNMGYEQYF. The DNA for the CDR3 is TGTGCCAGCAGCGGGAACATGGGGTACGAGCAGTACTTC.

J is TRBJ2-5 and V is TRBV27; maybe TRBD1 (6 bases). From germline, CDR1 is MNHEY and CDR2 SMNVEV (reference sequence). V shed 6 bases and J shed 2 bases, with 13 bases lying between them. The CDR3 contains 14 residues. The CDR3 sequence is CASSLQGTQETQYF. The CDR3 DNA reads TGTGCCAGCAGCTTACAGGGTACGCAAGAGACCCAGTACTTC.

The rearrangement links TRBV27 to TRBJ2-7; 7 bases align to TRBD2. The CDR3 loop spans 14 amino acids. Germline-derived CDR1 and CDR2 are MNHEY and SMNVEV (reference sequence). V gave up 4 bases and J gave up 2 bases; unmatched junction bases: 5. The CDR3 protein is CASSSRLATYEQYF. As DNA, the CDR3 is TGTGCCAGCAGTTCGAGACTAGCAACCTACGAGCAGTACTTC.

The CDR3 protein is CASSQPGLLYNEQFF. CDR3 in DNA: TGTGCCAGCAGCCAACCCGGACTATTGTACAATGAGCAGTTCTTC. V and J are TRBV3-1 (or the pseudogene TRBV3-2) and TRBJ2-1, with D tentatively TRBD2 (6 bases). The CDR3 totals 15 residues. With 2 bases removed from V and 4 bases from J, the gap between germline ends came to 12 bases. The germline CDR1 and CDR2 sequences are LGHDT and YNNKEL (reference sequence).

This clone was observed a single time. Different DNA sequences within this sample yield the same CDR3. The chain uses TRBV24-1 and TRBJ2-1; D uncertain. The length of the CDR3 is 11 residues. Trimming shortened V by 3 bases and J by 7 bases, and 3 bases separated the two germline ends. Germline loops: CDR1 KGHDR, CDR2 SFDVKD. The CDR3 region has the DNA TGTGCCACCAGTGATCTGAATGAGCAGTTCTTC. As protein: CATSDLNEQFF.